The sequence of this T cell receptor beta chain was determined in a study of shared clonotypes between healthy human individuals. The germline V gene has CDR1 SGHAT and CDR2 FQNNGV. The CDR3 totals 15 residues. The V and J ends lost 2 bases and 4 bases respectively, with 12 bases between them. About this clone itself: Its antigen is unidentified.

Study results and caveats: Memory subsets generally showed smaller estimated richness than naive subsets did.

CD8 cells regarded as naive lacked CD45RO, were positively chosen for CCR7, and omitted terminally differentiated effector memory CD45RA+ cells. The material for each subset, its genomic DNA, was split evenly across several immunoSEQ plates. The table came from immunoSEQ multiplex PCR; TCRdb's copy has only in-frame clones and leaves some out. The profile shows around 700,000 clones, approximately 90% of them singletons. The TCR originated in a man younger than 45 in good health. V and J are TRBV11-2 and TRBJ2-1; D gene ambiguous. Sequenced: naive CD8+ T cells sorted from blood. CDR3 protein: CASSLQVSPYNEQFF. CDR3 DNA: TGTGCCAGCAGCTTACAGGTCTCTCCGTACAATGAGCAGTTCTTC.